The 27 T cell receptor beta chains given below trace back to one sample, sequenced in a study of blood T cell repertoires in COVID-19. Assay: immunoSEQ multiplex PCR; the TCRdb copy retains only in-frame clones and omits some. Seen here are about 59,000 clones, roughly 70% observed once, and the top ten hold approximately 14%. Sequencing input: peripheral blood. Receptor source: a woman between 70 and 85 years old with acute or convalescent COVID-19.

The gene calls are TRBV2 and TRBJ1-5; possibly TRBD1 for D (6 bases). Trimming cost V 7 bases and J 1 base, with 14 bases left between them. The CDR3 length is 15 residues. Germline V gene lookup returns CDR1 SNHLY and CDR2 FYNNEI. Here the CDR3 DNA reads TGTGCCAGCACCACTGGGGGCCGGAGCAATCAGCCCCAGCATTTT. This codes for CASTTGGRSNQPQHF.

V and J are TRBV11-2 and TRBJ1-1; no clear D gene. V was cut by 1 base and J by 0 bases, with 12 bases left in between. This CDR3 is built from 16 residues. Germline V gene sequence: CDR1 SGHAT, CDR2 FQNNGV. In DNA, the CDR3 is TGTGCCAGCAGCTTAGCTCGTCCCGGTTTGAACACTGAAGCTTTCTTT. Translating it yields CASSLARPGLNTEAFF.

This chain links TRBV28 with TRBJ1-2; maybe TRBD1 (5 bases). From germline, CDR1 is MDHEN and CDR2 SYDVKM. The ends were cut back, 3 bases at V and 8 bases at J, with 19 bases in the middle. The CDR3 is made up of 15 amino acids. The CDR3 reads CASSLGQGYSFGYTF. The CDR3 DNA reads TGTGCCAGCAGTTTGGGGCAGGGTTATTCCTTCGGCTACACCTTC.

The genes are TRBV27 and TRBJ1-1; 7 bases fit TRBD1. The CDR3 extends over 13 amino acids. Germline V CDR1 and CDR2: MNHEY, SMNVEV (reference sequence). Germline trimming cut 7 bases from V and 8 bases from J; bases unmatched to any gene: 10. The CDR3 is CASKILQGREAFF. The CDR3 bases are TGTGCCAGCAAGATACTACAGGGGAGAGAAGCTTTCTTT.

This clone was detected a few times. The V call is TRBV11-3, the J call TRBJ2-7; D ambiguous. CDR3 length equals 13 residues. The germline V gene encodes CDR1 SGHNT and CDR2 YENEEA. V was shortened by 4 bases and J by 2 bases, with 9 bases between the two germline ends. The CDR3 nucleotides are TGTGCCAGCAGCTCGAACCCTACCTACGAGCAGTACTTC. This sequence encodes CASSSNPTYEQYF.

This sequence joins TRBV5-4 and TRBJ2-7; D unresolved. The V end was cut by 0 bases, the J end by 1 base, with 11 bases between. The germline CDR1 and CDR2 sequences are SGHNT and YYREEE (reference sequence). The CDR3 is 15 residues long. The CDR3 coding sequence is TGTGCCAGCAGCTTGGGGCCGGGTCCATCCTACGAGCAGTACTTC. It translates to CASSLGPGPSYEQYF. The full variable domain, its missing parts supplied by reference TRBV5-4 and TRBJ2-7, is ETGVTQSPTHLIKTRGQQVTLRCSSQSGHNTVSWYQQALGQGPQFIFQYYREEENGRGNFPPRFSGLQFPNYSSELNVNALELDDSALYLCASSLGPGPSYEQYFGPGTRLTVT.

This chain uses TRBV9 with TRBJ1-1, with D perhaps TRBD1 (5 bases). The V gene lost 0 bases and the J gene lost 5 bases, with 14 bases spanning the gap. The germline V gene encodes CDR1 SGDLS and CDR2 YYNGEE. The CDR3 spans 15 residues. CDR3 amino acids: CASSVAAGGGTEAFF. CDR3 bases: TGTGCCAGCAGCGTAGCCGCGGGGGGGGGAACTGAAGCTTTCTTT.

The rearrangement links TRBV29-1 to TRBJ2-2; D may be TRBD1 (5 bases). The CDR3 has 15 residues. Germline V gene sequence: CDR1 SQVTM, CDR2 ANQGSEA. Trimming removed 7 bases from V and 3 bases from J, with 18 bases in between. CDR3 residues: CSGGSRQGHTGELFF. In DNA form, the CDR3 reads TGCAGCGGGGGATCGCGGCAGGGCCACACCGGGGAGCTGTTTTTT.

This clone qualifies as medium-sized (0.01 to 0.1%). In DNA, the CDR3 is TGTGCCAGCAGTGACAGGGTCGCCTACGAGCAGTACTTC. Its translation: CASSDRVAYEQYF. V and J are TRBV27 and TRBJ2-7, with TRBD1 matching 7 bases. CDR1 and CDR2 (germline): MNHEY, SMNVEV (reference sequence). The CDR3 extends over 13 amino acids. V lost 5 bases and J lost 2; bases outside the gene matches: 3.

This clone was seen a few times. This sequence joins TRBV27 and TRBJ1-2; a weak D match, TRBD1 (5 bases). From germline, CDR1 is MNHEY and CDR2 SMNVEV (reference sequence). CDR3 length: 14 residues. V was cut by 3 bases and J by 8 bases, with 16 bases left in between. The CDR3 nucleotides read TGTGCCAGCAGTTTGAGGGGTTACGCGGGGGGCTACACCTTC. Amino acids: CASSLRGYAGGYTF.

CDR3 nucleotides: TGTGCCAGCAGTGACCGGCAGGACACCGGGGAGCTGTTTTTT. Translation gives CASSDRQDTGELFF. This rearrangement joins TRBV6-4 to TRBJ2-2; no reliable D call. The CDR3 extends over 14 amino acids. Germline assignment: CDR1 MRHNA and CDR2 SNTAGT. Trimming stripped 2 bases from V and 3 bases from J, with 7 bases between.

The chain combines TRBV6-5 with TRBJ1-1; D may be TRBD1 (6 bases). Trimming cost V 6 bases and J 9 bases, with 17 bases left between them. Germline CDR1 and CDR2: MNHEY and SVGAGI. The CDR3 runs to 13 residues. CDR3 residues: CASRLPTGNKAFF. For the CDR3, the DNA is TGTGCCAGCAGACTACCGACAGGAAATAAAGCTTTCTTT.

The rearrangement links TRBV18 to TRBJ2-2, with 9 bases identical to TRBD1. The CDR3 sequence is 16 residues long. CDR1 and CDR2 from the germline V gene are KGHSH and LQKENI. V shed 3 bases, J shed 6 bases, and the junction held 8 bases outside the gene matches. The CDR3 reads CASSPFGQGSAGELFF. The CDR3 region has the DNA TGTGCCAGCTCACCTTTTGGACAGGGGAGTGCCGGGGAGCTGTTTTTT. Variable domain in full (rest from reference TRBV18 and TRBJ2-2): NAGVMQNPRHLVRRRGQEARLRCSPMKGHSHVYWYRQLPEEGLKFMVYLQKENIIDESGMPKERFSAEFPKEGPSILRIQQVVRGDSAAYFCASSPFGQGSAGELFFGEGSRLTVL.

This chain links TRBV6-6 with TRBJ1-5, with 9 bases identical to TRBD1. The germline V gene has CDR1 MNHNY and CDR2 SVGAGI (reference sequence). With 5 bases clipped from V and 4 bases from J, the junction kept 12 bases outside the gene matches. The CDR3 sequence is 17 residues long. The CDR3 nucleotides are TGTGCCAGCAGTCTCCCTCCGGGACAGGGTAGAAATCAGCCCCAGCATTTT. Its protein is CASSLPPGQGRNQPQHF.

This clone was picked up a small number of times. This chain links TRBV6-5 with TRBJ1-2; D perhaps matches TRBD1 (6 bases). The V gene's germline CDR1 is MNHEY and CDR2 SVGAGI. Trimming removed 8 bases at V and 3 bases at J, with 16 bases between. There are 14 residues in the CDR3. In DNA form, the CDR3 reads TGTGCCAGCCCTGGAAGGGGGTCTGACTATGGCTACACCTTC. Translation gives CASPGRGSDYGYTF.

The rearrangement uses TRBV30 and TRBJ1-4; a weak D match, TRBD1 (6 bases). The CDR3 covers 14 residues. Trimming took 2 bases from V and 10 from J, leaving 17 bases between them. CDR1 and CDR2 from the germline V gene are GTSNPN and SVGIG (reference sequence). CDR3 sequence: CAWSRGGAGGKLFF. For the CDR3, the DNA is TGTGCCTGGAGTCGCGGGGGGGCTGGAGGAAAACTGTTTTTT.

The J gene is TRBJ1-2, the V gene TRBV12-5, with TRBD1 identical over 8 bases. CDR1 is LGHNT and CDR2 is FRNRAP in the germline V gene. The CDR3 consists of 15 residues. V lost 6 bases to trimming and J lost 0 bases; unmatched junction nucleotides: 6. Here the CDR3 DNA reads TGTGCTAGTGGCTCGACGGACAGGGCTAACTATGGCTACACCTTC. This gives the protein CASGSTDRANYGYTF.

This rearrangement joins TRBV29-1 to TRBJ2-3, with D tentatively TRBD1 (5 bases). CDR3 length: 14 amino acids. V lost 3 bases and J 3 bases, leaving 13 bases between the germline ends. CDR1 and CDR2 (germline): SQVTM, ANQGSEA. CDR3 DNA: TGCAGCGTTGATCGTCCTCAGGGTACAGATACGCAGTATTTT. It translates to CSVDRPQGTDTQYF.

This chain uses TRBV7-6 with TRBJ2-7, with D maybe TRBD1 (7 bases). The germline gives CDR1 SGHVS, CDR2 FNYEAQ. The V end was cut by 4 bases, the J end by 2 bases, with 12 bases between. The CDR3 spans 14 residues. The CDR3 nucleotides are TGTGCCAGCAGCTGGGGGGACAGCACCTACGAGCAGTACGTC. Protein product: CASSWGDSTYEQYV.

The chain combines TRBV24-1 with TRBJ2-1; D might be TRBD2 (6 bases). In germline, CDR1 is KGHDR, CDR2 SFDVKD. The CDR3 spans 14 residues. With 0 bases removed from V and 8 bases from J, the gap between germline ends came to 10 bases. The CDR3 nucleotides are TGTGCCACCAGTGATTTGCGCGGGGCGGATGAGCAGTTCTTC. This codes for CATSDLRGADEQFF.

This chain connects TRBV19 to TRBJ1-5; no reliable D call. The CDR3 consists of 11 residues. Germline CDR1 LNHDA, CDR2 SQIVND (reference sequence). Trimming took off 8 bases at V and 5 bases at J, with 7 bases between the two ends. CDR3 in DNA: TGTGCCAGTGGGCCGGATCAGCCCCAGCATTTT. It codes for CASGPDQPQHF.

The V call is TRBV15, the J call TRBJ1-6; perhaps TRBD1 as D (5 bases). V lost 8 bases and J 6 bases, leaving 11 bases between the germline ends. Germline V lookup: CDR1 LNHNV, CDR2 YYDKDF (reference sequence). This CDR3 is built from 13 residues. The DNA for the CDR3 is TGTGCCACCCGGGAGGGGCCTAATTCACCCCTCCACTTT. This sequence encodes CATREGPNSPLHF.

The chain is built from TRBV3-1 (or the pseudogene TRBV3-2) and TRBJ1-2, with D hard to call. Trimming took off 0 bases at V and 8 bases at J, with 13 bases between the two ends. CDR1 LGHDT and CDR2 YNNKEL come from the germline V gene (reference sequence). The CDR3 spans 14 residues. CDR3 in amino acids: CASSQEGGPSGYTF. CDR3 DNA sequence: TGTGCCAGCAGCCAAGAAGGCGGGCCGTCGGGCTACACCTTC.

This rearrangement joins TRBV5-4 to TRBJ1-1; 8 bases are shared with TRBD1. This CDR3 is built from 13 residues. From germline, CDR1 is SGHNT and CDR2 YYREEE (reference sequence). The J segment lost 3 bases and the V segment lost 4 bases, leaving 2 bases of the junction unmatched. The CDR3 region is CASSRGQDTEAFF. The CDR3 bases are TGTGCCAGCAGCCGGGGACAGGACACTGAAGCTTTCTTT.

The CDR3 loop is CASSFFPSGTLKYEQYV. In DNA, the CDR3 is TGCGCCAGCAGCTTTTTCCCCTCCGGGACACTCAAATACGAGCAGTACGTC. The chain carries TRBV5-1 and TRBJ2-7; a possible D gene is TRBD1 (6 bases). The CDR3 is 17 residues long. Germline V lookup: CDR1 SGHRS, CDR2 YFSETQ. The V end lost 2 bases, the J end lost 4 bases, and 22 bases lay between the germline ends.

The genes are TRBV2 and TRBJ2-5; 8 nucleotides match TRBD1. V shed 5 bases and J 1 base; nucleotides not matched to a gene: 3. Germline V CDR1 and CDR2: SNHLY, FYNNEI. The CDR3 length is 14 residues. The CDR3 loop is CASSRDRGQETQYF. In nucleotides, the CDR3 is TGTGCCAGCAGTCGAGACAGGGGCCAAGAGACCCAGTACTTC.

The chain carries TRBV3-1 (or the pseudogene TRBV3-2) and TRBJ2-7; TRBD2 agrees at 9 bases. Per germline, CDR1 LGHDT and CDR2 YNNKEL (reference sequence). CDR3 size: 15 residues. Trimming at V came to 1 base and at J to 3 bases, leaving 4 bases not matched to a gene. In DNA, the CDR3 is TGTGCCAGCAGCCAAGGGGGGACTAGCATCTACGAGCAGTACTTC. It yields the protein CASSQGGTSIYEQYF.